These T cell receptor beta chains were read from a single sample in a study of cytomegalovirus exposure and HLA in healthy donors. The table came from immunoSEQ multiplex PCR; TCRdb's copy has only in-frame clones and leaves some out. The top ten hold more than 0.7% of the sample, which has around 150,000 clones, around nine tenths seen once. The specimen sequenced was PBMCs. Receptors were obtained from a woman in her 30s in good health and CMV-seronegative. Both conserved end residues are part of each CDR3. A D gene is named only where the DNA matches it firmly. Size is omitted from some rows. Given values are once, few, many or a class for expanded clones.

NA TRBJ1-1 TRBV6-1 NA CASIPPGNTEAFF TGTGCCAGCATTCCCCCGGGGAACACTGAAGCTTTCTTT
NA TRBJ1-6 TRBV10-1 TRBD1 CASQGAGNSPPHF TGCGCCAGCCAGGGGGCCGGTAATTCACCCCCCCACTTT
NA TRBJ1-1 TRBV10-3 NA CAISARGMNTEAFF TGTGCCATCAGTGCACGGGGGATGAACACTGAAGCTTTCTTT
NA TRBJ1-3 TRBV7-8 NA CASSLATGLGAGNTIYF TGTGCCAGCAGCTTAGCGACGGGTTTGGGAGCTGGAAACACCATATATTTT
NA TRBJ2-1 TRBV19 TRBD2 CASRTLTSGRGSYNEQFF TGTGCCAGTAGGACCCTGACTAGCGGGAGAGGGTCCTACAATGAGCAGTTCTTC
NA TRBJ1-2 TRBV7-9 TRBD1 CASSFWTGPGGYTF TGTGCCAGCAGCTTTTGGACAGGGCCTGGGGGCTACACCTTC
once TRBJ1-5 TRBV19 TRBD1 CASSMLDRDNQPQHF TGTGCCAGTAGTATGCTCGACAGGGATAACCAGCCCCAGCATTTT
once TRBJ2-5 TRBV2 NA CASSLQETQYF TGTGCCAGCAGCCTACAAGAGACCCAGTACTTC
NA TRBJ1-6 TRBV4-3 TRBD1 CASSQDLRGQGLSPLHF TGCGCCAGCAGCCAAGATTTAAGGGGACAGGGACTTTCACCCCTCCACTTT
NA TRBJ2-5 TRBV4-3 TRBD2 CASSQGGLIQETQYF TGCGCCAGCAGCCAAGGGGGACTAATCCAAGAGACCCAGTACTTC
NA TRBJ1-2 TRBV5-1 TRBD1 CASSFRGQGAYGYTF TGCGCCAGCAGCTTCCGGGGACAGGGGGCCTATGGCTACACCTTC
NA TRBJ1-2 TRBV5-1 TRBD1 CASRRGTEYGYTF TGCGCCAGCAGGCGCGGGACAGAGTATGGCTACACCTTC
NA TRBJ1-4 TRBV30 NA CAWTGRGREKLFF TGTGCCTGGACGGGGAGGGGTAGGGAAAAACTGTTTTTT
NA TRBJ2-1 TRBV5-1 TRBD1 CASFWGSGTGFYNEQFF TGCGCCAGCTTCTGGGGGAGTGGGACAGGTTTCTACAATGAGCAGTTCTTC
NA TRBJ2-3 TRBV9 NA CASSGPTSTDTQYF TGTGCCAGCAGCGGACCGACTAGCACAGATACGCAGTATTTT
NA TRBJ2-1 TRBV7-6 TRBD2 CASTLGLAGGRDEQFF TGTGCCAGCACCCTGGGGCTAGCGGGGGGGCGAGATGAGCAGTTCTTC
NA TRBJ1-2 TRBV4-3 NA CASSQEGRGGDGYTF TGCGCCAGCAGCCAAGAAGGGAGAGGGGGGGACGGCTACACCTTC
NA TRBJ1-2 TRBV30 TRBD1 CAWSADRVYGYTF TGTGCCTGGAGTGCGGACAGGGTATATGGCTACACCTTC
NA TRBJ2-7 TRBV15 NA CATSGIQGYEQYF TGTGCCACCAGCGGAATACAGGGCTACGAGCAGTACTTC
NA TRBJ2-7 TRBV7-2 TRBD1 CASSVNSGTGREQYF TGTGCCAGCAGCGTAAACTCCGGGACAGGGCGCGAGCAGTACTTC
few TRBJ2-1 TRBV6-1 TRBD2 CASSERGLAGAYNEQFF TGTGCCAGCAGTGAAAGGGGACTAGCGGGAGCGTACAATGAGCAGTTCTTC
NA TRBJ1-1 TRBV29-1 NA CSVGGSGYGTEAFF TGCAGCGTGGGGGGTTCTGGGTACGGCACTGAAGCTTTCTTT
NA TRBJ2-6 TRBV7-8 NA CASSSQGFAGANVLTF TGTGCCAGCAGCTCACAGGGATTCGCAGGGGCCAACGTCCTGACTTTC
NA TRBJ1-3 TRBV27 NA CASSPGVSGNTIYF TGTGCCAGCAGTCCCGGGGTCTCTGGAAACACCATATATTTT
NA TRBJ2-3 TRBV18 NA CASSPPVSGSQYF TGTGCCAGCTCACCACCGGTCAGCGGGTCGCAGTATTTT
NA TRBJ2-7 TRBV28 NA CASSPPGGAKEQYF TGTGCCAGCAGCCCGCCGGGTGGGGCGAAAGAGCAGTACTTC
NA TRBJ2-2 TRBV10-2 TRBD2 CASRGVGGAGELFF TGCGCCAGCAGAGGAGTGGGGGGGGCCGGGGAGCTGTTTTTT
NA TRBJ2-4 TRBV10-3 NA CAISEAVDIQYF TGTGCCATCAGTGAGGCAGTGGACATTCAGTACTTC
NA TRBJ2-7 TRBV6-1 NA CASMERGNEQYF TGTGCCAGCATGGAAAGGGGGAACGAGCAGTACTTC
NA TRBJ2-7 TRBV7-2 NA CASSRGRISEQYF TGTGCCAGCAGCCGGGGGAGGATCAGCGAGCAGTACTTC
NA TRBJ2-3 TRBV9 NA CASSAREDTQYF TGTGCCAGCAGCGCCCGGGAGGATACGCAGTATTTT
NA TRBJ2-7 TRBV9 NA CASSLRIGVPYEQYF TGTGCCAGCAGCCTTCGGATAGGGGTTCCCTACGAGCAGTACTTC
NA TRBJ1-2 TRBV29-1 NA CSVEVRGYGYTF TGCAGCGTTGAAGTCCGAGGCTATGGCTACACCTTC
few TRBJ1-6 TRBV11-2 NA CASSILGTLYSYNSPLHF TGTGCCAGCAGCATTTTGGGCACATTGTACTCCTATAATTCGCCCCTCCACTTT
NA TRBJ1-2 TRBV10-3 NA CAISVDYGYTF TGTGCCATCAGTGTAGATTATGGCTACACCTTC
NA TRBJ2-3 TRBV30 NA CAWTTRGADTQYF TGTGCCTGGACCACCCGCGGGGCAGATACGCAGTATTTT
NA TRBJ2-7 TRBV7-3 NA CASSLIRGNEQYF TGTGCCAGCAGCTTAATTCGGGGAAACGAGCAGTACTTC
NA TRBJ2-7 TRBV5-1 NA CASSLDTGGAEQYF TGCGCCAGCAGCTTGGATACAGGGGGGGCCGAGCAGTACTTC
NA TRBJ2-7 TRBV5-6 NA CASSLTGPYEQYF TGTGCCAGCAGCTTGACAGGTCCGTACGAGCAGTACTTC
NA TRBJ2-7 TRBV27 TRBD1 CASSSPGQGAYEQYF TGTGCCAGCAGTTCACCGGGACAGGGGGCTTACGAGCAGTACTTC
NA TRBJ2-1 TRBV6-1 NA CASSEGESYNEQFF TGTGCCAGCAGTGAAGGGGAGAGCTACAATGAGCAGTTCTTC
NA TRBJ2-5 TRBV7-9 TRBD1 CASRCPGQQETQYF TGTGCCAGCAGATGTCCGGGACAGCAAGAGACCCAGTACTTC
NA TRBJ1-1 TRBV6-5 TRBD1 CASSYPTGARTEAFF TGTGCCAGCAGTTACCCCACAGGGGCGCGGACTGAAGCTTTCTTT
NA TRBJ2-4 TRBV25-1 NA CASRARGKNIQYF TGTGCCAGCAGGGCCCGGGGGAAAAACATTCAGTACTTC
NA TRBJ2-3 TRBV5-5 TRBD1 CASGMAGGDTQYF TGTGCCAGCGGAATGGCAGGGGGCGATACGCAGTATTTT
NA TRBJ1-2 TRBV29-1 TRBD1 CSVGVTGADYGYTF TGCAGCGTTGGAGTGACAGGGGCGGACTATGGCTACACCTTC
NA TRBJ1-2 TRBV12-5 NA CASGRSGRGLYGYTF TGTGCTAGTGGAAGGTCCGGAAGGGGACTCTATGGCTACACCTTC
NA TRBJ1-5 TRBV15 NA CATSSPNRASSNQPQHF TGTGCCACCAGCAGCCCCAACAGGGCTTCTAGCAATCAGCCCCAGCATTTT
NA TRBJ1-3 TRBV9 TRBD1 CASSPKDRTRNTIYF TGTGCCAGCAGCCCTAAGGACAGGACAAGAAACACCATATATTTT
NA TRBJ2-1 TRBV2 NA CASSEKTLVGNSYNEQFF TGTGCCAGCAGTGAAAAAACGCTAGTAGGAAATTCATACAATGAGCAGTTCTTC
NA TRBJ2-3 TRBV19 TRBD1 CASSISRDRADTQYF TGTGCCAGTAGTATATCCCGGGACAGGGCAGATACGCAGTATTTT
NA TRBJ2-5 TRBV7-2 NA CASSGAETKYQETQYF TGTGCCAGCAGTGGGGCTGAAACCAAGTACCAAGAGACCCAGTACTTC
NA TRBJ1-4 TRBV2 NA CASSDYKRPDEKLFF TGTGCCAGCAGTGACTACAAGAGGCCCGACGAAAAACTGTTTTTT
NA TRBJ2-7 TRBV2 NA CASINRGLGGEQYF TGTGCCAGCATCAACAGGGGCCTAGGAGGGGAGCAGTACTTC